This T cell receptor (beta chain) was sequenced during a study of human T cells and chemical hapten exposure. Background on the study: From small differences in pooled library volume came most of the variation in per-sample TCR yields. Regarding the study as a whole: The number of TCRs over 1 in 1000 frequency stayed unchanged after DPC.

Noted time point: patch test 3, about 24 weeks after DPC sensitization. As to treatment: therapeutic diphenylcyclopropenone sensitization with weekly scalp DPC. This clonotype was counted many times. Its target is not known. TCRdb reanalysed the RACE reads using MiXCR and keeps one entry per CDR3 protein. The top ten hold around 2.3% of the sample, which has about 160,000 distinct CDR3 sequences, 25% to 35% seen once. The source of this sequence is a woman between 18 and 29 years old with alopecia areata. Some clones in this sample may be carry-over from other donors' samples. The sample was whole blood, taken in connection with sensitization to the hapten diphenylcyclopropenone (DPC).

CDR3 DNA sequence: TGTGCCAGCAGTTTATCCAAGGGGGGGGGGCTTCTGTTTTTT. Its translation is CASSLSKGGGLLFF. The chain has TRBV27 and TRBJ1-4; D may be TRBD1 (6 bases). The CDR3 has 14 residues. Trimming shortened V by 0 bases and J by 14 bases, and 16 bases separated the two germline ends. Per germline, CDR1 MNHEY and CDR2 SMNVEV (reference sequence).